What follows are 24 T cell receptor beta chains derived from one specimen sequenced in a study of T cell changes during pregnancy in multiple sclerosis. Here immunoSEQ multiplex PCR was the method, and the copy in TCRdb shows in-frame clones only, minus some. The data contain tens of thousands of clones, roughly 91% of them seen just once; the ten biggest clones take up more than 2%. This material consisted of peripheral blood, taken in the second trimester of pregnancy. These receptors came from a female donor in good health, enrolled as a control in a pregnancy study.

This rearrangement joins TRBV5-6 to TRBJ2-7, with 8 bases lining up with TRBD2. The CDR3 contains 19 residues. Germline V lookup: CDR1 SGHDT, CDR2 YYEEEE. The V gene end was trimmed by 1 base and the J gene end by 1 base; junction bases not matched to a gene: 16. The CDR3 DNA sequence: TGTGCCAGCAGCTTGAACCGGGAGGGAGGAAGAACGAGATCCTACGAGCAGTACTTC. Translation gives CASSLNREGGRTRSYEQYF.

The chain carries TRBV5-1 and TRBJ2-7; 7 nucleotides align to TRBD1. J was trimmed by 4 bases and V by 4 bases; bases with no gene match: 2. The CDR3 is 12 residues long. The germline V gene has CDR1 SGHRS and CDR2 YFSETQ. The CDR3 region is CASSKDRYEQYF. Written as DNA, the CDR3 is TGCGCCAGCAGCAAGGACAGGTACGAGCAGTACTTC.

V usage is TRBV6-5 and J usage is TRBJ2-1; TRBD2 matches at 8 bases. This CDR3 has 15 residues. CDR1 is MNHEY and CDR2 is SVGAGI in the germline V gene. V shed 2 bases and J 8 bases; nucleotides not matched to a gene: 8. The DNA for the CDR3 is TGTGCCAGCAGTTACGGGGGACTAGGGAGCGATGAGCAGTTCTTC. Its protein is CASSYGGLGSDEQFF.

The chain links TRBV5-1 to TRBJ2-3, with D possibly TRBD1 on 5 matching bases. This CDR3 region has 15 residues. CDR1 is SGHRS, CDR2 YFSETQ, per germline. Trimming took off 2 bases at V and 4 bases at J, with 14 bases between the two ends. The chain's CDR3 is CASSFGQGHADTQYF. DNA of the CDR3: TGCGCCAGCAGCTTTGGCCAGGGCCATGCAGATACGCAGTATTTT.

CDR3 residues: CSVDGRGKSTDNEQFF. The DNA for the CDR3 is TGCAGCGTTGATGGAAGGGGAAAGAGCACCGACAATGAGCAGTTCTTC. The genes are TRBV29-1 and TRBJ2-1; TRBD1 might be the D (5 bases). Looked up from germline, CDR1 is SQVTM and CDR2 is ANQGSEA. The V end lost 3 bases, the J end lost 5 bases, and 20 bases lay between the germline ends. The CDR3 contains 16 residues.

CDR3: CASSRGGPSTDTQYF. The DNA of the CDR3 is TGTGCCAGCTCACGCGGGGGACCATCCACAGATACGCAGTATTTT. The gene calls are TRBV18 and TRBJ2-3; 7 nucleotides line up with TRBD2. CDR3 length: 15 amino acids. Germline assignment: CDR1 KGHSH and CDR2 LQKENI. Losses at the gene ends were 4 bases for V and 2 bases for J; bases not matched to a gene: 6.

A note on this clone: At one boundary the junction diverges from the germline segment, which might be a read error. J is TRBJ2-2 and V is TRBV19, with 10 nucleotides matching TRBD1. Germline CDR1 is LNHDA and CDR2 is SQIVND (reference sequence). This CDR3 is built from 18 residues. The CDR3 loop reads CASSIDPRTGGNPGELFF. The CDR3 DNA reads TGTGCCAGTAGTATAGATCCACGGACAGGGGGGAACCCCGGGGAGCTGTTTTTT. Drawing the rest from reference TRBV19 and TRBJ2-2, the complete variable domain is DGGITQSPKYLFRKEGQNVTLSCEQNLNHDAMYWYRQDPGQGLRLIYYSQIVNDFQKGDIAEGYSVSREKKESFPLTVTSAQKNPTAFYLCASSIDPRTGGNPGELFFGEGSRLTVL.

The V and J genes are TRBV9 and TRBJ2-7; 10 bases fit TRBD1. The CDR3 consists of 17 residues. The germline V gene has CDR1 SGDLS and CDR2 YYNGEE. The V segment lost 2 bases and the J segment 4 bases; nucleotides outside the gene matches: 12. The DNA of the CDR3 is TGTGCCAGCAGCGTCGGGACAGGGGCCATAGGGATATACGAGCAGTACTTC. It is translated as CASSVGTGAIGIYEQYF. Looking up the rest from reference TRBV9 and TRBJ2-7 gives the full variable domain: DSGVTQTPKHLITATGQRVTLRCSPRSGDLSVYWYQQSLDQGLQFLIQYYNGEERAKGNILERFSAQQFPDLHSELNLSSLELGDSALYFCASSVGTGAIGIYEQYFGPGTRLTVT.

The CDR3 protein is CASGAGSTDTQYF. The CDR3 coding sequence is TGTGCCAGCGGGGCGGGGAGCACAGATACGCAGTATTTT. The V and J genes are TRBV6-4 and TRBJ2-3, with D possibly TRBD2 on 6 matching bases. The CDR3 extends over 13 amino acids. The germline gives CDR1 MRHNA, CDR2 SNTAGT. The ends were cut back, 8 bases at V and 0 bases at J, with 9 bases in the middle.

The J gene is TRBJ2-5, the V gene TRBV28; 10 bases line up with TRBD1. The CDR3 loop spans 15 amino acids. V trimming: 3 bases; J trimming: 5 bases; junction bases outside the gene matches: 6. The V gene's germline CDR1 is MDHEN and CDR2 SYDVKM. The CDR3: CASSFRQGAGETQYF. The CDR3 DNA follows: TGTGCCAGCAGTTTCCGACAGGGGGCAGGGGAGACCCAGTACTTC.

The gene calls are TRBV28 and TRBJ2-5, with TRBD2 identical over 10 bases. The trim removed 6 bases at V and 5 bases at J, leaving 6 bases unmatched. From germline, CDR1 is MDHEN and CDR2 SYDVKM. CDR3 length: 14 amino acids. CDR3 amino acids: CASRISGRGETQYF. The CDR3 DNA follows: TGTGCCAGCAGGATCAGCGGGAGGGGTGAGACCCAGTACTTC.

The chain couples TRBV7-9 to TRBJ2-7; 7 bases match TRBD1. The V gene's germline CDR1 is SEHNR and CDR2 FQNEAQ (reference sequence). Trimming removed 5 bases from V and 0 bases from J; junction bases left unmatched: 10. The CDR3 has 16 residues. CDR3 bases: TGTGCCAGCAGCCCGGCGGACAGGCGAAGCTCCTACGAGCAGTACTTC. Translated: CASSPADRRSSYEQYF.

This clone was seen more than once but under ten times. The CDR3 sequence is CASSVQANTEAFF. The CDR3, as DNA: TGCGCCAGCAGTGTCCAGGCGAACACTGAAGCTTTCTTT. The chain uses TRBV10-1 and TRBJ1-1, with D unresolved. V was shortened by 4 bases and J by 1 base, with 7 bases between the two germline ends. Germline CDR1 and CDR2: WNHNN and SYGVQD (reference sequence). This CDR3 has 13 residues.

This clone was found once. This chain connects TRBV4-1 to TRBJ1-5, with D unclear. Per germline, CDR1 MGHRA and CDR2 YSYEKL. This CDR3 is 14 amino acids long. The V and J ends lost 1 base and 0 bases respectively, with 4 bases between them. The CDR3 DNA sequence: TGCGCCAGCAGCCAAGCTAGTAGCAATCAGCCCCAGCATTTT. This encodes CASSQASSNQPQHF.

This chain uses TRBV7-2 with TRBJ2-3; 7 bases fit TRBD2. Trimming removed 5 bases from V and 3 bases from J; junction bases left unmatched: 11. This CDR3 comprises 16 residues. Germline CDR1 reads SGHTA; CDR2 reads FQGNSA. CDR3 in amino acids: CASSQSGTTRTDTQYF. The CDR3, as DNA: TGTGCCAGCAGCCAATCCGGGACTACCCGGACAGATACGCAGTATTTT.

As DNA, the CDR3 is TGTGCCAGCAGTTTTGGAGGGTCGGGGGAGCTGTTTTTT. It specifies CASSFGGSGELFF. The chain carries TRBV27 and TRBJ2-2, with TRBD2 as a possible D gene (6 bases). The CDR3 covers 13 residues. From germline, CDR1 is MNHEY and CDR2 SMNVEV (reference sequence). V was clipped by 3 bases and J by 8 bases, with 10 bases between them.

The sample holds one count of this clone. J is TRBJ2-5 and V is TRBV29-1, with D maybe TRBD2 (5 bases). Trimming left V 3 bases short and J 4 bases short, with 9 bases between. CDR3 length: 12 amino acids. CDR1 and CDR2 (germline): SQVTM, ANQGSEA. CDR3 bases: TGCAGCGTTGACCAGGCGGGAGAGACCCAGTACTTC. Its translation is CSVDQAGETQYF.

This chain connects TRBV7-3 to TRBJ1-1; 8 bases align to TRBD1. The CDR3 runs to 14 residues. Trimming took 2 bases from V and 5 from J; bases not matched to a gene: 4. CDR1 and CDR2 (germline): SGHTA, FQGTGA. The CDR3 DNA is TGTGCCAGCAGCTTAGGACAGGGCCTAACTGAAGCTTTCTTT. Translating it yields CASSLGQGLTEAFF.

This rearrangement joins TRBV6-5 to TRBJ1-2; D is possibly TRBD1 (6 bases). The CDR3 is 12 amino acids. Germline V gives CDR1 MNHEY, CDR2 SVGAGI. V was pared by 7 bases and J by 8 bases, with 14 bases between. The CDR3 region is CASTQRGAGYTF. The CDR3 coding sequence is TGTGCCAGCACCCAACGGGGGGCGGGCTACACCTTC.

The DNA for the CDR3 is TGTGCCAGCAGTGCACGGGTCAGCCTCTATGGCTACACCTTC. This sequence encodes CASSARVSLYGYTF. The chain employs TRBV6-4 and TRBJ1-2; D is unclear. Trimming left V 4 bases short and J 4 bases short, with 13 bases between. Germline V gene lookup returns CDR1 MRHNA and CDR2 SNTAGT. CDR3 length: 14 amino acids.

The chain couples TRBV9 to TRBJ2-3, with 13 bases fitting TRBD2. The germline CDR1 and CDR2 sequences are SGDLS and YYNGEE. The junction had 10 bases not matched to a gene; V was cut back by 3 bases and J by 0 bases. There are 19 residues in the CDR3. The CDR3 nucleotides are TGTGCCAGCAGCGCAGAGGGGGGACTAGCGGGATCTAGCACAGATACGCAGTATTTT. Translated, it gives CASSAEGGLAGSSTDTQYF.

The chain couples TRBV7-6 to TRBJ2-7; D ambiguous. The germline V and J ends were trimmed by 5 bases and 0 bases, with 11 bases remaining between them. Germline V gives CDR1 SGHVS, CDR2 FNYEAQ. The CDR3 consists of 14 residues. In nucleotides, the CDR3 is TGTGCCAGCAGCCCTTTCGGTACCTCCTACGAGCAGTACTTC. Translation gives CASSPFGTSYEQYF.

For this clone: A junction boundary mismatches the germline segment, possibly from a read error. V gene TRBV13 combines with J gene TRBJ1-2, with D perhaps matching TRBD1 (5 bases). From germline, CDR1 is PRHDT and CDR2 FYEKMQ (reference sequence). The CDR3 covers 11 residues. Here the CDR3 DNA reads TGTGCCAGCAGCTTAGTAGGGGTGTATAGCTTC. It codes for CASSLVGVYSF.

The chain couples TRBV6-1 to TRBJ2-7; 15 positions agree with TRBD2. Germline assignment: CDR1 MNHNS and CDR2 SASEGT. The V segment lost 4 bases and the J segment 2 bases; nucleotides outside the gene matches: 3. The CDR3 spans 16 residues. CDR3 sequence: CASSAGTSGRTYEQYF. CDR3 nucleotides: TGTGCCAGCAGTGCAGGGACTAGCGGGAGGACCTACGAGCAGTACTTC.